This entry lists 9 T cell receptor beta chains sequenced from one sample in a study of cytomegalovirus exposure and HLA in healthy donors. The study ran its PCR with 60 Vbeta and 13 Jbeta primers. Using immunoSEQ multiplex PCR, the repertoire was profiled, and TCRdb retains in-frame clones only, with some absent. The sample includes some 190,000 clones, 81% seen only once; the top ten take about 1.8%. Sequencing used PBMCs. The receptors come from a man in his late teens or twenties in good health and CMV-seronegative.

This chain uses TRBV7-2 with TRBJ2-7; TRBD1 matches at 9 bases. This CDR3 has 15 amino acids. V was clipped by 4 bases and J by 2 bases; unmatched bases: 6. CDR1 and CDR2 (germline): SGHTA, FQGNSA. Here the CDR3 reads CASSSPGQGTYEQYF. CDR3 nucleotides: TGTGCCAGCAGCTCTCCGGGACAGGGTACCTACGAGCAGTACTTC.

This sequence joins TRBV9 and TRBJ2-5; D gene ambiguous. CDR3 length equals 14 residues. CDR1 and CDR2 (germline): SGDLS, YYNGEE. V was pared by 5 bases and J by 1 base, with 12 bases between. CDR3 residues: CASSSGTAQETQYF. In nucleotides, the CDR3 is TGTGCCAGCAGTTCTGGAACAGCCCAAGAGACCCAGTACTTC.

V is TRBV2 and J is TRBJ2-2, with 11 bases fitting TRBD2. Germline lookup yields CDR1 SNHLY and CDR2 FYNNEI. V dropped 4 bases and J dropped 11; count of bases not matched to a gene: 15. The CDR3 loop spans 17 amino acids. DNA for the CDR3: TGTGCCAGCAGTGTCGGCTTAGCGGGGGGGCACCGGGATGAGCTGTTTTTT. It yields the protein CASSVGLAGGHRDELFF.

The chain recombines TRBV7-8 with TRBJ2-2; 9 nucleotides agree with TRBD2. CDR3 length: 19 residues. V dropped 4 bases and J dropped 9; count of bases not matched to a gene: 21. Germline assignment: CDR1 SGHVS and CDR2 FQNEAQ. CDR3 nucleotides: TGTGCCAGCAGCTCCGCCAGGTTAGCGGGAGTCTATCGATCCCGGGAGCTGTTTTTT. Translating it yields CASSSARLAGVYRSRELFF.

This rearrangement joins TRBV6-1 to TRBJ1-4; perhaps TRBD1 as D (6 bases). With 7 bases removed from V and 7 bases from J, the gap between germline ends came to 19 bases. Germline V gives CDR1 MNHNS, CDR2 SASEGT. The CDR3 is made up of 15 amino acids. The CDR3 reads CASIKTRGLGEKLFF. The CDR3, as DNA: TGTGCCAGCATTAAGACGCGGGGGCTTGGTGAAAAACTGTTTTTT.

The rearrangement links TRBV19 to TRBJ1-1; D gene ambiguous. The CDR3 has 15 amino acids. V shed 0 bases and J shed 1 base, with 9 bases lying between them. Germline CDR1 reads LNHDA; CDR2 reads SQIVND (reference sequence). The CDR3 DNA reads as TGTGCCAGTAGTATAGATGTTCCCCAGAACACTGAAGCTTTCTTT. Protein sequence: CASSIDVPQNTEAFF. The full variable domain, with the rest looked up from reference TRBV19 and TRBJ1-1, is DGGITQSPKYLFRKEGQNVTLSCEQNLNHDAMYWYRQDPGQGLRLIYYSQIVNDFQKGDIAEGYSVSREKKESFPLTVTSAQKNPTAFYLCASSIDVPQNTEAFFGQGTRLTVV.

This clone came up once. The chain carries TRBV5-8 and TRBJ1-5; D is perhaps TRBD1 (6 bases). The CDR3 has 19 amino acids. The germline gives CDR1 SGHTS, CDR2 YDEGEE. The V gene lost 4 bases and the J gene lost 0 bases, with 23 bases spanning the gap. CDR3 coding DNA: TGTGCCAGCAGCCCAGAGGTGGGGGCGACGGGTTATAGCAATCAGCCCCAGCATTTT. This codes for CASSPEVGATGYSNQPQHF.

The chain combines TRBV19 with TRBJ1-1; the D gene is possibly TRBD1 (5 bases). Trimming removed 3 bases at V and 0 bases at J, with 14 bases between. The CDR3 totals 16 residues. Germline loops: CDR1 LNHDA, CDR2 SQIVND (reference sequence). The CDR3 DNA is TGTGCCAGTAGTATTGCGATCAGGGCGATGAACACTGAAGCTTTCTTT. This sequence encodes CASSIAIRAMNTEAFF.

This sequence joins TRBV29-1 and TRBJ2-1; no reliable D call. Deletions cut 4 bases from V and 0 bases from J, with 25 bases between. This CDR3 has 19 residues. CDR1 is SQVTM and CDR2 is ANQGSEA in the germline V gene. Here the CDR3 reads CSVAGYEKLILSSYNEQFF. The CDR3 bases are TGCAGCGTTGCAGGATACGAAAAACTCATCCTGAGCTCCTACAATGAGCAGTTCTTC.